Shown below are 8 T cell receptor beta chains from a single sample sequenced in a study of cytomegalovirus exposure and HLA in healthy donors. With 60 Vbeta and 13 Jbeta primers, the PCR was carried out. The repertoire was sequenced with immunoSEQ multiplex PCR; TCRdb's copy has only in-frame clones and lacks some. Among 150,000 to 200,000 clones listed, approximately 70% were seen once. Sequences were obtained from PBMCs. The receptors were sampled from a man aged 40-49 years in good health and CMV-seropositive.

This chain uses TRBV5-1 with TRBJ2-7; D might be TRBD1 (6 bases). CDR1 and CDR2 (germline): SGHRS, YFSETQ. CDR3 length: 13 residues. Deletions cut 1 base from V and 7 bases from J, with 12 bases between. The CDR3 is CASSLQGTGEQYF. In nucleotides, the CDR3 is TGCGCCAGCAGCTTGCAGGGGACGGGTGAGCAGTACTTC.

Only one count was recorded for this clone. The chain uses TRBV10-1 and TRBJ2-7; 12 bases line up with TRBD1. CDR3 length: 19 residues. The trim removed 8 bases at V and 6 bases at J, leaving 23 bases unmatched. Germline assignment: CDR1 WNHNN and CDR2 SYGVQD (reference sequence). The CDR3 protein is CASGASGQGAAGDLREQYF. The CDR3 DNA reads TGCGCCAGCGGAGCCTCGGGACAGGGGGCAGCGGGGGACCTCCGCGAGCAGTACTTC.

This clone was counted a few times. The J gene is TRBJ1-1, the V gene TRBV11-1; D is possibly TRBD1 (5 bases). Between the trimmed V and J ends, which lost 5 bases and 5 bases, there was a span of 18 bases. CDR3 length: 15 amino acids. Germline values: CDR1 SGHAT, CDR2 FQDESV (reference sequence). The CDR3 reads CASSPSRAYNTEAFF. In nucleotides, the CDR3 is TGTGCCAGCAGCCCCAGCAGGGCATATAATACTGAAGCTTTCTTT.

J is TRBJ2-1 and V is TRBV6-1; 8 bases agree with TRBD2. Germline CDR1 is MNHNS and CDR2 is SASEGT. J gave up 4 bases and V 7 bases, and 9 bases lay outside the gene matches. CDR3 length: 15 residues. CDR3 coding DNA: TGTGCCAGCAAGGTCGGAGCGGGGGTTTACAATGAGCAGTTCTTC. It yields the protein CASKVGAGVYNEQFF.

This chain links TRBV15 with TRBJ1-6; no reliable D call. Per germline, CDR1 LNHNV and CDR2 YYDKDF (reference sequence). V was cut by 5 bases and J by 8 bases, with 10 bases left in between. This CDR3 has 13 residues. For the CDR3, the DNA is TGTGCCACCAGCGGGAGATCGGATTCACCCCTCCACTTT. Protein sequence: CATSGRSDSPLHF.

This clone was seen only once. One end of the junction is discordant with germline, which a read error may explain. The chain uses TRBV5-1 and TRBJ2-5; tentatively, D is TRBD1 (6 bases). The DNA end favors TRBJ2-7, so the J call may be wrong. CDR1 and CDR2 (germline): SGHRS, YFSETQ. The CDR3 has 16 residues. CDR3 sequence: CAIAVYGTLPSHEQYF. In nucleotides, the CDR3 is TGCGCCATCGCCGTCTACGGGACACTTCCCTCCCACGAGCAGTACTTC.

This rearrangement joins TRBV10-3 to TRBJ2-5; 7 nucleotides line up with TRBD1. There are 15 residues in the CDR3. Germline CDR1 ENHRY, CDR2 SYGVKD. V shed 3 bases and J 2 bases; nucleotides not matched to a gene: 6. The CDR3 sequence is CAISDLGTVQETQYF. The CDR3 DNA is TGTGCCATCAGTGACCTCGGGACAGTTCAAGAGACCCAGTACTTC.

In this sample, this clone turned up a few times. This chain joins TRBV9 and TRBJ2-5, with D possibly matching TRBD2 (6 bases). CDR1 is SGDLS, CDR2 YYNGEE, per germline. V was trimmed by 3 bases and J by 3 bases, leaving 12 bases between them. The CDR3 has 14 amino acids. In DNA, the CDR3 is TGTGCCAGCAGCGCCCGGGAGCTGGAAGAGACCCAGTACTTC. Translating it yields CASSARELEETQYF.